This T cell receptor beta chain was retrieved from a study of blood T cell repertoires in COVID-19. Per germline, CDR1 MNHEY and CDR2 SMNVEV (reference sequence). Trimming pared 7 bases from V and 2 bases from J, leaving 26 bases between. The CDR3 has 18 amino acids. The data were produced by immunoSEQ multiplex PCR, yet TCRdb's version contains in-frame clones alone and is incomplete. Among some 340,000 clones listed, around 85% were seen once. The specimen sequenced was peripheral blood. The rearrangement uses TRBV27 and TRBJ1-2; a possible D gene is TRBD1 (5 bases). The sequence was obtained from a woman aged 18-29 years with acute or convalescent COVID-19. CDR3 amino acids: CASTSAPGRGNPNYGYTF. CDR3 nucleotide sequence: TGTGCCAGCACCAGCGCCCCGGGGCGGGGGAACCCCAACTATGGCTACACCTTC.